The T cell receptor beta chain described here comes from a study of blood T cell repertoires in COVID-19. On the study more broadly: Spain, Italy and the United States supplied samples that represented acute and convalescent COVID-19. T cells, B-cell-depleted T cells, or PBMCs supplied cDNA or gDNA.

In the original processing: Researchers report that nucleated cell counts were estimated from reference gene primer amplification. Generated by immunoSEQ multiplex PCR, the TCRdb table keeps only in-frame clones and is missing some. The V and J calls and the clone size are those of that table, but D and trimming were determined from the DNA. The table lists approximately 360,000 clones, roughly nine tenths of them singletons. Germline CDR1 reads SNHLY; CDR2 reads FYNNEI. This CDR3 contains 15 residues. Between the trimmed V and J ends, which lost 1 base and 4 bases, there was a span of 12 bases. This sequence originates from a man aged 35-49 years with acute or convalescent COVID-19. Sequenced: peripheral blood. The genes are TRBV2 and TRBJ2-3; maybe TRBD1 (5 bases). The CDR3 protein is CASSEEPRVADTQYF. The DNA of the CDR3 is TGTGCCAGCAGTGAAGAGCCCAGGGTAGCAGATACGCAGTATTTT.